Presented here are 26 T cell receptor beta chains from one specimen sequenced in a study of blood T cell repertoires in COVID-19. TCRdb's table, derived via immunoSEQ multiplex PCR, lists solely in-frame clones and lacks some. The sample shows roughly 230,000 clones, around 82% of them seen only once. The specimen was peripheral blood. All receptors derive from a woman of 80 years or more with acute or convalescent COVID-19.

This clone was found a few times. CDR3 sequence (DNA): TGTGCCAGCAGTTTAGGAGGACAGGCTTACTATGGCTACACCTTC. Translated: CASSLGGQAYYGYTF. The chain uses TRBV28 and TRBJ1-2, with 7 bases identical to TRBD1. Trimming at V came to 2 bases and at J to 3 bases, leaving 6 bases not matched to a gene. The CDR3 consists of 15 residues. CDR1 and CDR2 from the germline V gene are MDHEN and SYDVKM.

The chain recombines TRBV7-2 with TRBJ1-2, with D tentatively TRBD1 (5 bases). V dropped 5 bases and J dropped 4 bases, with 20 bases sitting between them. The germline CDR1 and CDR2 sequences are SGHTA and FQGNSA. This CDR3 contains 16 residues. As DNA, the CDR3 is TGTGCCAGCAGCAAACAAACAGGTGGAAGAACCTATGGCTACACCTTC. Residues: CASSKQTGGRTYGYTF.

The chain carries TRBV2 and TRBJ2-5, with 8 bases fitting TRBD2. This CDR3 contains 15 residues. Germline V gene data show CDR1 as SNHLY and CDR2 as FYNNEI. With 9 bases clipped from V and 1 base from J, the junction kept 10 bases outside the gene matches. CDR3 residues: CASSPQRGSQETQYF. The DNA for the CDR3 is TGTGCCAGTTCCCCTCAGCGGGGGTCCCAAGAGACCCAGTACTTC.

The chain combines TRBV3-1 (or the pseudogene TRBV3-2) with TRBJ2-1, with D possibly being TRBD1 (6 bases). V was clipped by 0 bases and J by 8 bases, with 17 bases between them. Germline V gives CDR1 LGHDT, CDR2 YNNKEL (reference sequence). This CDR3 spans 16 amino acids. CDR3 sequence reads: CASSQDLEGVQYEQFF. CDR3 nucleotides: TGTGCCAGCAGCCAAGATTTAGAGGGGGTGCAATATGAGCAGTTCTTC.

This chain links TRBV7-2 with TRBJ2-7; no clear D gene. Trimming removed 1 base at V and 6 bases at J, with 7 bases between. The CDR3 is made up of 12 amino acids. Germline-derived CDR1 and CDR2 are SGHTA and FQGNSA. The CDR3 region is CASSLGFSEQYF. In nucleotides, the CDR3 is TGTGCCAGCAGCTTAGGGTTCAGCGAGCAGTACTTC.

The J gene is TRBJ1-2, the V gene TRBV28; a weak D match, TRBD1 (5 bases). V was trimmed by 10 bases and J by 2 bases, leaving 11 bases between them. CDR1 MDHEN and CDR2 SYDVKM come from the germline V gene. The CDR3 spans 12 residues. The CDR3 here is CATQEGNYGYTF. The CDR3 region has the DNA TGTGCCACCCAGGAGGGGAACTATGGCTACACCTTC.

The chain joins TRBV11-1 to TRBJ1-1; no definite D call. V lost 1 base and J 0 bases, leaving 9 bases between the germline ends. The CDR3 is 15 amino acids. CDR1 is SGHAT, CDR2 FQDESV, per germline (reference sequence). CDR3 sequence: CASSLVTGMNTEAFF. The DNA of the CDR3 is TGTGCCAGCAGCTTAGTGACGGGGATGAACACTGAAGCTTTCTTT.

The V call is TRBV9, the J call TRBJ1-5; D might be TRBD1 (5 bases). Germline values: CDR1 SGDLS, CDR2 YYNGEE. Trimming cost V 0 bases and J 3 bases, with 10 bases left between them. The CDR3 has 15 residues. The CDR3 coding sequence is TGTGCCAGCAGCGTAGGGCCAGGGATCAATCAGCCCCAGCATTTT. This codes for CASSVGPGINQPQHF.

This rearrangement joins TRBV29-1 to TRBJ2-5; D is possibly TRBD1 (6 bases). This CDR3 is built from 15 residues. Germline CDR1 reads SQVTM; CDR2 reads ANQGSEA. V gave up 5 bases and J gave up 5 bases, with 21 bases separating them. CDR3 sequence reads: CSVPPGGGALETQYF. In DNA, the CDR3 is TGCAGCGTTCCACCCGGTGGGGGCGCCTTGGAGACCCAGTACTTC.

This CDR3 reads CASSSLGLAGSDTQYF. CDR3 nucleotides: TGTGCCAGCAGCTCGCTCGGACTAGCGGGGTCAGATACGCAGTATTTT. The chain links TRBV11-3 to TRBJ2-3; 12 positions agree with TRBD2. Germline V gives CDR1 SGHNT, CDR2 YENEEA. CDR3 length: 16 residues. Losses at the gene ends were 4 bases for V and 4 bases for J; bases not matched to a gene: 6. Using reference TRBV11-3 and TRBJ2-3 for the parts outside the CDR3, the full variable domain is EAGVVQSPRYKIIEKKQPVAFWCNPISGHNTLYWYLQNLGQGPELLIRYENEEAVDDSQLPKDRFSAERLKGVDSTLKIQPAELGDSAVYLCASSSLGLAGSDTQYFGPGTRLTVL.

The V gene is TRBV7-2, the J gene TRBJ2-7; D gene ambiguous. Trimming removed 4 bases at V and 6 bases at J, with 13 bases between. The CDR3 is 13 residues long. In germline, CDR1 is SGHTA, CDR2 FQGNSA. This chain's CDR3 is CASSSTFSGEQYF. The DNA for the CDR3 is TGTGCCAGCAGCTCGACTTTTTCCGGCGAGCAGTACTTC.

The J gene is TRBJ2-1, the V gene TRBV5-1; 13 bases map to TRBD2. This CDR3 spans 15 amino acids. Unmatched junction bases numbered 7, after V lost 5 bases and J lost 8 bases. The germline V gene has CDR1 SGHRS and CDR2 YFSETQ. The CDR3 DNA reads as TGCGCCAGCAGAACTAGCGGGGGGGCCAACCATGAGCAGTTCTTC. Its protein product is CASRTSGGANHEQFF.

This clone was counted only a few times. The chain recombines TRBV5-4 with TRBJ1-2, with D maybe TRBD1 (5 bases). V was cut by 2 bases and J by 2 bases, with 7 bases left in between. Germline lookup yields CDR1 SGHNT and CDR2 YYREEE (reference sequence). The CDR3 runs to 13 residues. The CDR3 region is CASSFPGNYGYTF. CDR3 sequence (DNA): TGTGCCAGCAGCTTCCCAGGGAACTATGGCTACACCTTC.

The chain recombines TRBV24-1 with TRBJ2-2; possibly TRBD2 for D (5 bases). The germline V and J ends were trimmed by 7 bases and 4 bases, with 18 bases remaining between them. The germline V gene encodes CDR1 KGHDR and CDR2 SFDVKD. The CDR3 has 16 amino acids. CDR3 loop: CATSSPRALGTGELFF. CDR3 nucleotide sequence: TGTGCCACCAGCAGCCCGAGGGCTCTGGGCACCGGGGAGCTGTTTTTT.

The rearrangement uses TRBV11-3 and TRBJ1-6; 10 bases are a match to TRBD1. The CDR3 runs 17 residues. Per germline, CDR1 SGHNT and CDR2 YENEEA. V gave up 3 bases and J gave up 2 bases; unmatched junction bases: 4. The CDR3 sequence is CASSLTGGSPYNSPLHF. CDR3 in DNA: TGTGCCAGCAGCTTGACAGGGGGCTCTCCCTATAATTCACCCCTCCACTTT.

The rearrangement links TRBV15 to TRBJ2-7, with no clear D. The CDR3 extends over 14 amino acids. Germline CDR1 is LNHNV and CDR2 is YYDKDF (reference sequence). The V end lost 1 base, the J end lost 6 bases, and 13 bases lay between the germline ends. The CDR3 nucleotides are TGTGCCACCAGCAGAGTTATGGGCATCGGCGAGCAGTACTTC. Translating it yields CATSRVMGIGEQYF.

The chain employs TRBV2 and TRBJ2-1; D is undetermined. Germline CDR1 reads SNHLY; CDR2 reads FYNNEI. The CDR3 consists of 12 residues. Trimming took off 8 bases at V and 10 bases at J, with 15 bases between the two ends. This CDR3 reads CASVPESREQFF. CDR3 sequence (DNA): TGTGCCAGCGTCCCGGAATCGAGGGAGCAGTTCTTC.

The chain links TRBV5-4 to TRBJ2-6, with D possibly matching TRBD1 (5 bases). Germline CDR1 SGHNT, CDR2 YYREEE (reference sequence). Trimming removed 1 base from V and 2 bases from J, with 19 bases in between. The CDR3 loop spans 19 amino acids. CDR3 protein: CASSLLLGRVRTGANVLTF. In nucleotides, the CDR3 is TGTGCCAGCAGCTTGTTATTAGGCAGGGTGCGGACTGGGGCCAACGTCCTGACTTTC.

The rearrangement links TRBV7-2 to TRBJ1-4; weak D call: TRBD1 (5 bases). Trimming removed 3 bases at V and 8 bases at J, with 10 bases between. Per germline, CDR1 SGHTA and CDR2 FQGNSA. There are 13 residues in the CDR3. As DNA, the CDR3 is TGTGCCAGCAGCTTGGGGGGAGGAGAAAAACTGTTTTTT. Translated, it gives CASSLGGGEKLFF.

The rearrangement uses TRBV19 and TRBJ2-3; D perhaps matches TRBD2 (7 bases). The CDR3 runs to 14 residues. The germline V gene encodes CDR1 LNHDA and CDR2 SQIVND (reference sequence). Trimming removed 6 bases from V and 2 bases from J, with 12 bases in between. The CDR3: CASSRGGLTDTQYF. CDR3 nucleotides: TGTGCCAGTAGCCGCGGGGGCCTCACAGATACGCAGTATTTT.

This clone has a single count. This sequence joins TRBV11-2 and TRBJ2-1, with 8 nucleotides matching TRBD1. This CDR3 has 15 residues. J gave up 7 bases and V 5 bases, and 10 bases lay outside the gene matches. Germline lookup yields CDR1 SGHAT and CDR2 FQNNGV. This chain's CDR3 is CASSPDRASGNEQFF. As DNA, the CDR3 is TGTGCCAGCAGCCCGGACAGGGCTAGTGGGAATGAGCAGTTCTTC. Combining the CDR3 with reference TRBV11-2 and TRBJ2-1 gives the whole variable domain EAGVAQSPRYKIIEKRQSVAFWCNPISGHATLYWYQQILGQGPKLLIQFQNNGVVDDSQLPKDRFSAERLKGVDSTLKIQPAKLEDSAVYLCASSPDRASGNEQFFGPGTRLTVL.

V gene TRBV24-1 combines with J gene TRBJ2-1, with 8 nucleotides matching TRBD1. The germline V gene has CDR1 KGHDR and CDR2 SFDVKD. The CDR3 length is 15 residues. The V gene end was trimmed by 9 bases and the J gene end by 6 bases; junction bases not matched to a gene: 12. CDR3: CATEGSGGRTNEQFF. CDR3 coding DNA: TGTGCCACCGAGGGGTCAGGGGGCAGGACCAATGAGCAGTTCTTC.

The chain has TRBV25-1 and TRBJ1-1; TRBD1 aligns across 7 bases. Germline trimming cut 8 bases from V and 6 bases from J; bases unmatched to any gene: 9. Per germline, CDR1 MGHDK and CDR2 SYGVNS. The CDR3 sequence is 13 residues long. The CDR3 region has the DNA TGTGCCAGCCAGGAGGGGGCTTTGCCTGAAGCTTTCTTT. Protein product: CASQEGALPEAFF.

This sequence joins TRBV11-2 and TRBJ2-3; 11 nucleotides line up with TRBD1. CDR1 SGHAT and CDR2 FQNNGV come from the germline V gene. This CDR3 has 15 residues. Losses at the gene ends were 3 bases for V and 5 bases for J; bases not matched to a gene: 4. DNA of the CDR3: TGTGCCAGCAGCTTGGGGACAGGGGGAGTAGATACGCAGTATTTT. Translated, it gives CASSLGTGGVDTQYF.

The J gene is TRBJ2-7, the V gene TRBV5-1; D might be TRBD1 (6 bases). Germline V gene data show CDR1 as SGHRS and CDR2 as YFSETQ. This CDR3 contains 14 residues. V was clipped by 0 bases and J by 0 bases, with 7 bases between them. CDR3 amino acids: CASSLGQASYEQYF. The CDR3 DNA follows: TGCGCCAGCAGCTTGGGACAGGCCTCCTACGAGCAGTACTTC.

This rearrangement joins TRBV19 to TRBJ2-3; 8 bases are shared with TRBD2. V gave up 8 bases and J gave up 6 bases; unmatched junction bases: 7. Germline-derived CDR1 and CDR2 are LNHDA and SQIVND (reference sequence). The CDR3 covers 13 residues. CDR3 DNA: TGTGCCAGTGCCCCCGGCGGGGGGGATACGCAGTATTTT. Translation: CASAPGGGDTQYF.